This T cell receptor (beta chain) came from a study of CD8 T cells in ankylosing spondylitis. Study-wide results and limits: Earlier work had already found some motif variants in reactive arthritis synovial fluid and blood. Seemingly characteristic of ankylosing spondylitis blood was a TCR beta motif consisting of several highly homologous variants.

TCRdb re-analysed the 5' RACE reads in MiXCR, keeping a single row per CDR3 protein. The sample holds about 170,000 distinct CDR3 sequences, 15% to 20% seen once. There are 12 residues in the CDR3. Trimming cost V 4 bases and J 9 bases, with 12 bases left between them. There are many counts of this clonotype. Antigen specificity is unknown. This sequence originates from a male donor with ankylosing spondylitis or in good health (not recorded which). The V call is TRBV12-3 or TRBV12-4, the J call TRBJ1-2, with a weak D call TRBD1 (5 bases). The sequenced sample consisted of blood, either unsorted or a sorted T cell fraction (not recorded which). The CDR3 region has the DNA TGTGCCAGCAGTTCTGGGACGAGAAGCTACACCTTC. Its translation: CASSSGTRSYTF.